The 26 T cell receptor beta chains below all came from one sample that was sequenced in a study of T cells after yellow fever vaccination. TCRdb called the 5' RACE reads again in MiXCR, with one record for every CDR3 protein. Among some 340,000 distinct CDR3 sequences listed, over 8.5% were seen once. Sequenced material: CD4+ T cells sorted from PBMCs, taken 45 days after the yellow fever booster vaccination. The receptors were sampled from a man between 18 and 35 years old who received the YFV17D yellow fever vaccine.

The table lists this clonotype with many counts. This sequence joins TRBV4-1 and TRBJ1-2, with TRBD1 identical over 10 bases. Germline trimming cut 4 bases from V and 3 bases from J; bases unmatched to any gene: 2. Germline V gene data show CDR1 as MGHRA and CDR2 as YSYEKL. The CDR3 runs to 14 residues. In nucleotides, the CDR3 is TGCGCCAGCAGCCCGGACAGGGGGGACTATGGCTACACCTTC. Protein product: CASSPDRGDYGYTF.

This clonotype was seen a few times. The gene calls are TRBV15 and TRBJ1-2; D is uncertain. The CDR3 consists of 15 residues. CDR1 LNHNV and CDR2 YYDKDF come from the germline V gene (reference sequence). The V end was cut by 0 bases, the J end by 5 bases, with 13 bases between. CDR3: CATSRDVGRPYGYTF. The CDR3 nucleotides read TGTGCCACCAGCAGAGATGTTGGCAGACCATATGGCTACACCTTC.

This clonotype was seen at least ten times. CDR3 sequence: CASSPLGVGNGYTF. The CDR3 nucleotides are TGCGCCAGCAGCCCCCTGGGTGTCGGGAATGGCTACACCTTC. The V gene is TRBV5-1, the J gene TRBJ1-2; D is unclear. This CDR3 region has 14 residues. CDR1 and CDR2 from the germline V gene are SGHRS and YFSETQ. The ends were cut back, 4 bases at V and 6 bases at J, with 16 bases in the middle.

V is TRBV6-1 and J is TRBJ1-4, with a tentative D call TRBD1 (6 bases). The V end was cut by 8 bases, the J end by 8 bases, with 15 bases between. The CDR3 has 13 residues. Germline V lookup: CDR1 MNHNS, CDR2 SASEGT. CDR3 loop: CASDNREGEKLFF. CDR3 DNA sequence: TGTGCCAGCGACAACAGGGAGGGCGAAAAACTGTTTTTT.

This clonotype turned up a few times. This chain joins TRBV6-6 and TRBJ1-5; D ambiguous. Germline CDR1 is MNHNY and CDR2 is SVGAGI (reference sequence). Trimming removed 7 bases from V and 0 bases from J, with 4 bases in between. The CDR3 consists of 12 residues. The CDR3 nucleotides read TGTGCCAGCACCTTTAGCAATCAGCCCCAGCATTTT. Translated, it gives CASTFSNQPQHF.

This clonotype has a handful of counts. The chain carries TRBV9 and TRBJ2-1, with TRBD2 matching over 10 bases. After removal of 0 bases from V and 7 bases from J, the junction contained 10 bases not matched to a gene. Germline V gene data show CDR1 as SGDLS and CDR2 as YYNGEE. The CDR3 is made up of 17 amino acids. CDR3 DNA sequence: TGTGCCAGCAGCGTAGGCCCCCCAGCGGGGGGGCAGAATGAGCAGTTCTTC. It encodes CASSVGPPAGGQNEQFF.

V usage is TRBV5-1 and J usage is TRBJ2-1, with D unclear. With 3 bases removed from V and 0 bases from J, the gap between germline ends came to 13 bases. CDR1 and CDR2 (germline): SGHRS, YFSETQ. The CDR3 loop spans 16 amino acids. In DNA form, the CDR3 reads TGCGCCAGCAGCTATTCTGACTTGAGCTCCTACAATGAGCAGTTCTTC. This encodes CASSYSDLSSYNEQFF.

This clonotype was recorded a few times. The chain uses TRBV18 and TRBJ2-7, with 9 bases matching TRBD1. The V segment lost 4 bases and the J segment 5 bases; nucleotides outside the gene matches: 9. The CDR3 sequence is 15 residues long. Per germline, CDR1 KGHSH and CDR2 LQKENI. CDR3 sequence: CASSLRTGAEDEQYV. CDR3 DNA: TGTGCCAGCTCACTTCGGACAGGGGCAGAAGACGAGCAGTACGTC.

The V gene is TRBV4-1, the J gene TRBJ1-1, with 7 nucleotides matching TRBD1. V was clipped by 1 base and J by 0 bases; unmatched bases: 2. CDR3 size: 15 residues. Germline CDR1 is MGHRA and CDR2 is YSYEKL. In nucleotides, the CDR3 is TGCGCCAGCAGCCAAGTACAGGGGATGAACACTGAAGCTTTCTTT. Its translation: CASSQVQGMNTEAFF.

This clonotype was seen a handful of times. J is TRBJ2-2 and V is TRBV12-3 or TRBV12-4; D unclear. CDR3 length equals 16 residues. V was shortened by 0 bases and J by 1 base, with 9 bases between the two germline ends. The CDR3 sequence is CASSLAAGLNTGELFF. For the CDR3, the DNA is TGTGCCAGCAGTTTAGCGGCAGGCTTGAACACCGGGGAGCTGTTTTTT.

This chain uses TRBV12-3 or TRBV12-4 with TRBJ1-1; the D gene is possibly TRBD1 (6 bases). V was clipped by 6 bases and J by 1 base, with 18 bases between them. This CDR3 region has 16 residues. This CDR3 reads CASSGHTGNWNTEAFF. The CDR3 coding sequence is TGTGCCAGCAGCGGGCACACAGGGAATTGGAACACTGAAGCTTTCTTT.

The chain links TRBV4-3 to TRBJ2-7; TRBD2 might be the D (5 bases). Germline V gives CDR1 LGHNA, CDR2 YSLEER. V dropped 4 bases and J dropped 7 bases, with 17 bases sitting between them. The length of the CDR3 is 14 residues. Here the CDR3 reads CASSPGVLTREQYF. CDR3 nucleotide sequence: TGCGCCAGCAGCCCCGGGGTCCTAACTAGGGAGCAGTACTTC.

This clonotype was seen only a few times. CDR3 DNA: TGTGCCAGCAGCCCAGGACAGGGCCCCGGCTACACCTTC. It specifies CASSPGQGPGYTF. J is TRBJ1-2 and V is TRBV6-1, with 8 positions matching TRBD1. V was pared by 6 bases and J by 8 bases, with 8 bases of the junction left unmatched. The V gene's germline CDR1 is MNHNS and CDR2 SASEGT. The CDR3 has 13 residues.

V usage is TRBV7-6 and J usage is TRBJ1-4, with D perhaps TRBD1 (5 bases). This CDR3 spans 16 amino acids. V gave up 1 base and J gave up 3 bases, with 12 bases separating them. Germline V gives CDR1 SGHVS, CDR2 FNYEAQ. CDR3 sequence: CASSLGAGRANEKLFF. In DNA form, the CDR3 reads TGTGCCAGCAGCTTAGGGGCAGGGCGCGCTAATGAAAAACTGTTTTTT.

Concerning this clonotype itself: A much larger clone differs from this one at a single base, so this may be a read error. The genes are TRBV5-1 and TRBJ1-1; 10 positions agree with TRBD1. V lost 4 bases, J lost 6 bases, and 9 bases stayed unmatched. The CDR3 is made up of 15 amino acids. Germline loops: CDR1 SGHRS, CDR2 YFSETQ. Here the CDR3 DNA reads TGCGCCAGCAGCGACCCGCCGGGACAGGGGTCTGAAGCTTTCTTT. Amino acid sequence: CASSDPPGQGSEAFF.

The chain uses TRBV5-1 and TRBJ1-2; D ambiguous. V was shortened by 1 base and J by 7 bases, with 11 bases between the two germline ends. The CDR3 has 13 amino acids. The germline V gene has CDR1 SGHRS and CDR2 YFSETQ. The CDR3 loop reads CASSLTLDGGYTF. The CDR3 bases are TGCGCCAGCAGCTTGACGTTGGATGGTGGCTACACCTTC.

At least ten counts were recorded for this clonotype. V is TRBV7-2 and J is TRBJ1-6; 7 bases map to TRBD1. J was trimmed by 5 bases and V by 5 bases; bases with no gene match: 6. Germline CDR1 and CDR2: SGHTA and FQGNSA. The CDR3 is 15 amino acids. CDR3 loop: CASSPQGRDNSPLHF. The CDR3 nucleotides read TGTGCCAGCAGCCCACAGGGGCGGGATAATTCACCCCTCCACTTT.

About this clonotype itself: Mismatch with germline at one junction end may stem from a read error. The chain employs TRBV28 and TRBJ2-3; no definite D call. CDR1 is MDHEN and CDR2 is SYDVKM in the germline V gene. CDR3 length: 15 residues. The CDR3 bases are TGTGCCAGCCGTTTAACTCGACACGACACAGATACGCAGTATTTT. This codes for CASRLTRHDTDTQYF. Full variable domain (missing parts from reference TRBV28 and TRBJ2-3): DVKVTQSSRYLVKRTGEKVFLECVQDMDHENMFWYRQDPGLGLRLIYFSYDVKMKEKGDIPEGYSVSREKKERFSLILESASTNQTSMYLCASRLTRHDTDTQYFGPGTRLTVL.

This clonotype appeared many times. The chain uses TRBV2 and TRBJ2-2, with unresolved D. CDR1 SNHLY and CDR2 FYNNEI come from the germline V gene. The CDR3 has 13 amino acids. V lost 1 base and J 3 bases, leaving 3 bases between the germline ends. The DNA for the CDR3 is TGTGCCAGCAGTGAAGGACACACCGGGGAGCTGTTTTTT. Amino acid sequence: CASSEGHTGELFF.

Many counts were recorded for this clonotype. The V and J genes are TRBV7-3 and TRBJ2-5; 9 nucleotides match TRBD2. V lost 9 bases and J lost 2; bases outside the gene matches: 10. This CDR3 is 15 amino acids long. CDR1 SGHTA and CDR2 FQGTGA come from the germline V gene. Here the CDR3 reads CASSTQAGGQETQYF. In DNA form, the CDR3 reads TGTGCCAGTTCAACCCAAGCGGGGGGTCAAGAGACCCAGTACTTC.

This clonotype was counted a few times. The rearrangement joins TRBV6-2 or TRBV6-3 to TRBJ1-3; D is unresolved. The CDR3 is 15 amino acids. V dropped 8 bases and J dropped 0 bases, with 14 bases sitting between them. Per the germline V gene, CDR1 is MNHEY and CDR2 is SVGEGT. The CDR3 sequence: CASLDSFYSGNTIYF. In DNA, the CDR3 is TGTGCCAGCCTCGACTCATTCTACTCTGGAAACACCATATATTTT.

This clonotype appeared a few times. This chain uses TRBV6-6 with TRBJ2-5; no clear D gene. Per germline, CDR1 MNHNY and CDR2 SVGAGI (reference sequence). The CDR3 has 15 residues. Trimming removed 6 bases from V and 1 base from J, with 15 bases in between. The CDR3 spells CASSSKTVTQETQYF. In nucleotides, the CDR3 is TGTGCCAGCAGCTCCAAGACTGTCACCCAAGAGACCCAGTACTTC.

The V gene is TRBV4-1, the J gene TRBJ2-3; D is undetermined. V lost 3 bases to trimming and J lost 9 bases, with 10 bases between them. CDR3 size: 12 residues. Germline V lookup: CDR1 MGHRA, CDR2 YSYEKL. CDR3 sequence: CASSQVLATQYF. The CDR3 region has the DNA TGCGCCAGCAGCCAGGTCCTTGCGACGCAGTATTTT.

The rearrangement links TRBV20-1 to TRBJ1-4; D unclear. CDR1 and CDR2 from the germline V gene are DFQATT and SNEGSKA (reference sequence). The CDR3 is 13 residues long. Trimming took off 0 bases at V and 4 bases at J, with 6 bases between the two ends. CDR3 protein: CSARDRRNEKLFF. The CDR3 coding sequence is TGCAGTGCTAGAGATCGCCGTAATGAAAAACTGTTTTTT.

This clonotype has more than one count but fewer than ten. The chain combines TRBV9 with TRBJ2-2; TRBD2 matches at 10 bases. From germline, CDR1 is SGDLS and CDR2 YYNGEE. The CDR3 runs 17 residues. V lost 2 bases and J lost 0; bases outside the gene matches: 4. CDR3 in amino acids: CASSVSSGGANTGELFF. The CDR3 DNA reads TGTGCCAGCAGCGTTTCTAGCGGGGGAGCGAACACCGGGGAGCTGTTTTTT.

The chain is built from TRBV12-3 or TRBV12-4 and TRBJ2-2; D uncertain. Trimming removed 1 base at V and 0 bases at J, with 3 bases between. CDR3 length equals 14 residues. The CDR3 DNA sequence: TGTGCCAGCAGTTTAGTACCGAACACCGGGGAGCTGTTTTTT. It encodes CASSLVPNTGELFF.